Below, 27 T cell receptor beta chains from the same sample are listed, as sequenced in a study of blood T cell repertoires in COVID-19. Produced via immunoSEQ multiplex PCR; TCRdb's table is partial and in-frame only. The sample contains tens of thousands of clones, 85% of which appear only once. Sequenced material: peripheral blood. These receptors were collected from a man of 80 years or more with acute or convalescent COVID-19.

V gene TRBV9 combines with J gene TRBJ1-2; 12 bases line up with TRBD1. The CDR3 has 16 residues. Per the germline V gene, CDR1 is SGDLS and CDR2 is YYNGEE. J lost 8 bases, V lost 3 bases, and 11 bases had no gene match. CDR3 nucleotides: TGTGCCAGCAGCGAGAGGGACAGGGGGCTGCGTAGGGGCTACACCTTC. Translated, it gives CASSERDRGLRRGYTF.

The chain is built from TRBV29-1 and TRBJ2-3; 11 positions match TRBD1. The CDR3 covers 16 residues. From germline, CDR1 is SQVTM and CDR2 ANQGSEA. The J segment lost 5 bases and the V segment lost 0 bases, leaving 7 bases of the junction unmatched. In nucleotides, the CDR3 is TGCAGCGTTGAAGATCGGTGGGACAGGGGGTTAGATACGCAGTATTTT. The encoded protein is CSVEDRWDRGLDTQYF.

The V and J genes are TRBV19 and TRBJ1-1; D is ambiguous. This CDR3 region has 11 residues. Germline V gene data show CDR1 as LNHDA and CDR2 as SQIVND (reference sequence). Trimming stripped 7 bases from V and 4 bases from J, with 7 bases between. The CDR3 sequence is CASTGFTEAFF. The DNA of the CDR3 is TGTGCCAGTACGGGATTCACTGAAGCTTTCTTT.

The genes are TRBV2 and TRBJ2-5, with 7 positions matching TRBD1. This CDR3 is 14 amino acids long. Trimming removed 1 base from V and 6 bases from J; junction bases left unmatched: 5. Germline CDR1 and CDR2: SNHLY and FYNNEI. For the CDR3, the DNA is TGTGCCAGCAGTGAAGGACAGGGCGGACAGACCCAGTACTTC. Its translation is CASSEGQGGQTQYF.

The chain joins TRBV5-1 to TRBJ1-4; unclear D gene. The CDR3 is 15 residues long. The germline V gene encodes CDR1 SGHRS and CDR2 YFSETQ. Deletions cut 4 bases from V and 0 bases from J, with 10 bases between. In nucleotides, the CDR3 is TGCGCCAGCAGCCTCGGGAGCTCAACTAATGAAAAACTGTTTTTT. Residues: CASSLGSSTNEKLFF. The full variable domain, completed using reference TRBV5-1 and TRBJ1-4, is KAGVTQTPRYLIKTRGQQVTLSCSPISGHRSVSWYQQTPGQGLQFLFEYFSETQRNKGNFPGRFSGRQFSNSRSEMNVSTLELGDSALYLCASSLGSSTNEKLFFGSGTQLSVL.

In DNA, the CDR3 is TGTGCCAGCAGCCCGGACAGGTCGACCACTGAAGCTTTCTTT. Translating gives CASSPDRSTTEAFF. The rearrangement uses TRBV3-1 (or the pseudogene TRBV3-2) and TRBJ1-1; 7 bases are a match to TRBD1. This CDR3 region has 14 residues. The trim removed 4 bases at V and 4 bases at J, leaving 6 bases unmatched. Germline assignment: CDR1 LGHDT and CDR2 YNNKEL (reference sequence).

This clone showed up just once. The gene calls are TRBV12-5 and TRBJ2-1; TRBD2 agrees at 11 bases. Germline-derived CDR1 and CDR2 are LGHNT and FRNRAP. With 0 bases clipped from V and 8 bases from J, the junction kept 6 bases outside the gene matches. The CDR3 contains 16 residues. The DNA of the CDR3 is TGTGCTAGTGGTTTGGTAACTAGCGGGAGTTACTATGAGCAGTTCTTC. It specifies CASGLVTSGSYYEQFF.

The J gene is TRBJ2-2, the V gene TRBV27; 12 nucleotides align to TRBD1. The V gene end was trimmed by 6 bases and the J gene end by 0 bases; junction bases not matched to a gene: 5. The CDR3 covers 17 residues. Germline CDR1 and CDR2: MNHEY and SMNVEV (reference sequence). The CDR3 sequence: CASRSGTGGPNTGELFF. The CDR3 nucleotides are TGTGCCAGCAGGTCCGGGACAGGGGGCCCGAACACCGGGGAGCTGTTTTTT.

The CDR3 here is CASSPRTGRLNSPLHF. Here the CDR3 DNA reads TGTGCCAGCAGCCCCAGGACAGGGCGTTTGAATTCACCCCTCCACTTT. The chain joins TRBV5-8 to TRBJ1-6; the match to TRBD1 covers 8 bases. Looked up from germline, CDR1 is SGHTS and CDR2 is YDEGEE. This CDR3 spans 16 amino acids. The V segment lost 4 bases and the J segment 7 bases; nucleotides outside the gene matches: 10.

This rearrangement joins TRBV11-3 to TRBJ2-1; D possibly corresponds to TRBD1 (6 bases). V was pared by 5 bases and J by 2 bases, with 10 bases between. The CDR3 runs to 14 residues. The germline V gene has CDR1 SGHNT and CDR2 YENEEA. The CDR3 nucleotides are TGTGCCAGCAGCGTAGGACAGACCTACAATGAGCAGTTCTTC. Translated: CASSVGQTYNEQFF.

A single count supports this clone. The chain joins TRBV19 to TRBJ1-2, with 9 bases that match TRBD1. The V segment lost 5 bases and the J segment 5 bases; nucleotides outside the gene matches: 6. Germline assignment: CDR1 LNHDA and CDR2 SQIVND (reference sequence). The CDR3 has 14 residues. CDR3 region: CASSFLDRGYGYTF. The CDR3 DNA follows: TGTGCCAGTAGTTTTTTGGACAGGGGATATGGCTACACCTTC.

The chain uses TRBV20-1 and TRBJ2-1, with no clear D. From germline, CDR1 is DFQATT and CDR2 SNEGSKA (reference sequence). V was clipped by 3 bases and J by 5 bases, with 14 bases between them. The CDR3 spans 14 residues. The CDR3 loop is CSASDSKRHNEQFF. CDR3 nucleotide sequence: TGCAGTGCTAGTGACTCTAAACGTCACAATGAGCAGTTCTTC.

The chain is built from TRBV9 and TRBJ2-1, with 11 bases aligning to TRBD2. In germline, CDR1 is SGDLS, CDR2 YYNGEE. This CDR3 is built from 15 residues. With 3 bases clipped from V and 5 bases from J, the junction kept 4 bases outside the gene matches. The CDR3 sequence: CASSAGTSGNNEQFF. In DNA, the CDR3 is TGTGCCAGCAGCGCCGGGACTAGCGGAAACAATGAGCAGTTCTTC.

The chain links TRBV5-1 to TRBJ1-1; D is perhaps TRBD1 (6 bases). The CDR3 has 14 residues. V was shortened by 4 bases and J by 0 bases, with 10 bases between the two germline ends. Germline V gene sequence: CDR1 SGHRS, CDR2 YFSETQ. The CDR3, as DNA: TGCGCCAGCAGCCCACAGGGTCTGAACACTGAAGCTTTCTTT. Its translation: CASSPQGLNTEAFF.

The rearrangement uses TRBV9 and TRBJ2-2; no definite D call. This CDR3 comprises 17 residues. Germline V CDR1 and CDR2: SGDLS, YYNGEE. Trimming took 0 bases from V and 0 from J, leaving 12 bases between them. Written as DNA, the CDR3 is TGTGCCAGCAGCGTAGGTGTGACGGCGGCGAACACCGGGGAGCTGTTTTTT. It encodes CASSVGVTAANTGELFF.

This chain connects TRBV3-1 (or the pseudogene TRBV3-2) to TRBJ2-1, with 8 bases fitting TRBD2. The junction had 7 bases not matched to a gene; V was cut back by 6 bases and J by 6 bases. The CDR3 extends over 14 amino acids. Germline V gene lookup returns CDR1 LGHDT and CDR2 YNNKEL (reference sequence). DNA for the CDR3: TGTGCCAGCAGGGTCGGGACTAGGGGCAATGAGCAGTTCTTC. Its protein product is CASRVGTRGNEQFF.

The rearrangement links TRBV7-8 to TRBJ2-5; D remains ambiguous. Germline CDR1 SGHVS, CDR2 FQNEAQ. CDR3 size: 10 residues. V was pared by 7 bases and J by 5 bases, with 5 bases between. CDR3 nucleotides: TGTGCCAGCACCTCGGAGACCCAGTACTTC. Its protein product is CASTSETQYF.

J is TRBJ1-5 and V is TRBV7-9; D perhaps matches TRBD1 (5 bases). V was shortened by 4 bases and J by 5 bases, with 12 bases between the two germline ends. Germline V gives CDR1 SEHNR, CDR2 FQNEAQ (reference sequence). The CDR3 is 14 residues long. CDR3 residues: CASSSAGDYQPQHF. CDR3 in DNA: TGTGCCAGCAGCTCCGCGGGGGATTATCAGCCCCAGCATTTT.

The chain has TRBV20-1 and TRBJ2-1; D call uncertain. Trimming shortened V by 5 bases and J by 8 bases, and 7 bases separated the two germline ends. Germline V lookup: CDR1 DFQATT, CDR2 SNEGSKA (reference sequence). This CDR3 contains 10 residues. The CDR3 bases are TGCAGTGCTGTCCGGGATGAGCAGTTCTTC. This codes for CSAVRDEQFF.

The rearrangement joins TRBV9 to TRBJ2-7, with 13 bases matching TRBD2. This CDR3 is built from 13 residues. From germline, CDR1 is SGDLS and CDR2 YYNGEE. With V trimmed by 4 bases and J by 12 bases, 7 bases remained unmatched. The DNA of the CDR3 is TGTGCCAGCAGCTTCGGGACTAGCGGGAATCGGTACTTC. It is translated as CASSFGTSGNRYF.

This sequence joins TRBV30 and TRBJ1-4, with 9 bases identical to TRBD1. Germline CDR1 GTSNPN, CDR2 SVGIG (reference sequence). V was pared by 4 bases and J by 2 bases, with 11 bases of the junction left unmatched. The CDR3 sequence is 17 residues long. CDR3 residues: CAWTTGQGGLTNEKLFF. The CDR3 DNA reads TGTGCCTGGACAACGGGACAGGGAGGTCTCACTAATGAAAAACTGTTTTTT.

V gene TRBV27 combines with J gene TRBJ1-5; a weak D match, TRBD1 (5 bases). Trimming took 5 bases from V and 0 from J, leaving 11 bases between them. Looked up from germline, CDR1 is MNHEY and CDR2 is SMNVEV (reference sequence). CDR3 size: 15 residues. CDR3 DNA: TGTGCCAGCAGTCCATGGGGCAATAGCAATCAGCCCCAGCATTTT. This gives the protein CASSPWGNSNQPQHF.

The rearrangement uses TRBV6-5 and TRBJ1-2; 8 bases agree with TRBD1. The CDR3 is made up of 13 amino acids. J gave up 4 bases and V 6 bases, and 4 bases lay outside the gene matches. From germline, CDR1 is MNHEY and CDR2 SVGAGI. CDR3 nucleotides: TGTGCCAGCAGGCTAGACAGGGGCTATGGCTACACCTTC. Protein: CASRLDRGYGYTF.

V gene TRBV5-4 combines with J gene TRBJ2-7, with D possibly TRBD1 on 5 matching bases. Germline CDR1 reads SGHNT; CDR2 reads YYREEE (reference sequence). V was trimmed by 4 bases and J by 2 bases, leaving 16 bases between them. This CDR3 comprises 15 residues. As DNA, the CDR3 is TGTGCCAGCAGCCTGCCCGGCTTAGGGGCCTACGAGCAGTACTTC. This gives the protein CASSLPGLGAYEQYF.

V and J are TRBV28 and TRBJ1-6, with D possibly matching TRBD1 (5 bases). V was cut by 9 bases and J by 0 bases, with 18 bases left in between. CDR3 length: 17 amino acids. The germline V gene encodes CDR1 MDHEN and CDR2 SYDVKM. CDR3 in amino acids: CASKRGGSGSYNSPLHF. CDR3 sequence (DNA): TGTGCCAGTAAAAGGGGAGGGTCGGGCTCCTATAATTCACCCCTCCACTTT.

J is TRBJ2-5 and V is TRBV4-2; 13 nucleotides line up with TRBD2. The CDR3 totals 20 residues. V lost 1 base to trimming and J lost 5 bases; unmatched junction nucleotides: 16. CDR1 is LGHNA and CDR2 is YNFKEQ in the germline V gene. The CDR3 sequence: CASSQGNSAGLAGVPETQYF. The CDR3 DNA reads TGTGCCAGCAGCCAAGGGAACTCTGCCGGACTAGCGGGAGTTCCGGAGACCCAGTACTTC.

The gene calls are TRBV7-2 and TRBJ1-6; D might be TRBD1 (6 bases). This CDR3 has 19 amino acids. Germline CDR1 SGHTA, CDR2 FQGNSA. Trimming left V 5 bases short and J 4 bases short, with 24 bases between. The CDR3 reads CASSPRIQGRIPYNSPLHF. The CDR3 DNA reads as TGTGCCAGCAGCCCCCGGATACAGGGCAGAATCCCTTATAATTCACCCCTCCACTTT.